This TCR beta chain was sequenced in a study of cytomegalovirus exposure and HLA in healthy donors. General study findings and limits: Under in vitro conditions, a few CMV-associated chains were confirmed as specific for CMV antigens.

Worth noting for this clone: Antigen: not known.

V lost 0 bases, J lost 7 bases, and 15 bases lay in between. The CDR3 contains 15 residues. Germline V gives CDR1 KGHSH, CDR2 LQKENI. 60 Vbeta and 13 Jbeta primers were used in PCR. Assay used: immunoSEQ multiplex PCR; TCRdb lists only in-frame clones, some missing. The repertoire has approximately 150,000 clones, approximately 83% of them found once; the top ten carry over 2.5%. The sequence came from a male donor in good health and CMV-seronegative. Sequencing was performed on PBMCs. This sequence joins TRBV18 and TRBJ1-1; D ambiguous. The chain's CDR3 is CASSPPYSQAGEAFF. The CDR3 DNA reads TGTGCCAGCTCACCACCTTATTCCCAAGCCGGTGAAGCTTTCTTT. Full variable domain (remainder filled in from reference TRBV18 and TRBJ1-1): NAGVMQNPRHLVRRRGQEARLRCSPMKGHSHVYWYRQLPEEGLKFMVYLQKENIIDESGMPKERFSAEFPKEGPSILRIQQVVRGDSAAYFCASSPPYSQAGEAFFGQGTRLTVV.